These 14 T cell receptor beta chains originate from one sample sequenced in a study of blood T cell repertoires in COVID-19. TCRdb's copy holds only in-frame clones and misses some; the assay was immunoSEQ multiplex PCR. The sample shows about 180,000 clones, approximately 80% of them seen only once. Sequenced: PBMCs or T cells enriched from blood (not recorded which). These TCRs come from a man aged 55 to 70 who had been exposed to COVID-19.

The V and J genes are TRBV7-3 and TRBJ2-1; 7 bases are a match to TRBD2. The CDR3 loop spans 17 amino acids. The trim removed 4 bases at V and 4 bases at J, leaving 13 bases unmatched. Germline assignment: CDR1 SGHTA and CDR2 FQGTGA. The CDR3 DNA is TGTGCCAGCAGCTCCCTCGGGGGGAGGGGCCGATACAATGAGCAGTTCTTC. This codes for CASSSLGGRGRYNEQFF. The full variable domain, in which reference TRBV7-3 and TRBJ2-1 provide the parts outside the CDR3, is GAGVSQTPSNKVTEKGKYVELRCDPISGHTALYWYRQSLGQGPEFLIYFQGTGAADDSGLPNDRFFAVRPEGSVSTLKIQRTERGDSAVYLCASSSLGGRGRYNEQFFGPGTRLTVL.

V gene TRBV7-8 combines with J gene TRBJ1-1; 12 bases line up with TRBD1. From germline, CDR1 is SGHVS and CDR2 FQNEAQ. The CDR3 has 15 amino acids. Trimming at V came to 7 bases and at J to 2 bases, leaving 5 bases not matched to a gene. The CDR3 loop is CASTWDRGPNTEAFF. The CDR3 bases are TGTGCCAGCACCTGGGACAGGGGGCCCAACACTGAAGCTTTCTTT.

This clone has a count of ten or more. This chain links TRBV7-6 with TRBJ1-2, with 10 bases identical to TRBD1. The CDR3 totals 15 residues. The V and J ends lost 1 base and 6 bases, in that order; junction bases with no gene match: 5. Germline V lookup: CDR1 SGHVS, CDR2 FNYEAQ. The CDR3 nucleotides read TGTGCCAGCAGCTTAGAGGAGACAGGGGGCAATGGCTACACCTTC. This sequence encodes CASSLEETGGNGYTF.

J is TRBJ2-3 and V is TRBV9; the match to TRBD2 covers 10 bases. The CDR3 is 20 amino acids. With V trimmed by 0 bases and J by 2 bases, 15 bases remained unmatched. Per germline, CDR1 SGDLS and CDR2 YYNGEE. As DNA, the CDR3 is TGTGCCAGCAGCGTAGGCCCCGGGATCTTCCTAGCGGGAGTCACAGATACGCAGTATTTT. Translation gives CASSVGPGIFLAGVTDTQYF.

The chain links TRBV30 to TRBJ2-1, with unresolved D. The CDR3 sequence is 14 residues long. V was shortened by 0 bases and J by 9 bases, with 15 bases between the two germline ends. Germline CDR1 and CDR2: GTSNPN and SVGIG (reference sequence). The CDR3: CAWSVASFRLEQFF. CDR3 bases: TGTGCCTGGAGTGTCGCTAGTTTTCGACTTGAGCAGTTCTTC. Full variable domain (remainder filled in from reference TRBV30 and TRBJ2-1): SQTIHQWPATLVQPVGSPLSLECTVEGTSNPNLYWYRQAAGRGLQLLFYSVGIGQISSEVPQNLSASRPQDRQFILSSKKLLLSDSGFYLCAWSVASFRLEQFFGPGTRLTVL.

This chain links TRBV11-3 with TRBJ2-1; 7 positions match TRBD2. CDR1 SGHNT and CDR2 YENEEA come from the germline V gene. This CDR3 region has 15 residues. Trimming cost V 1 base and J 6 bases; bases outside gene matches: 6. In DNA form, the CDR3 reads TGTGCCAGCAGCTTAGCGGGACGGGAGGTCAATGAGCAGTTCTTC. Encoded protein: CASSLAGREVNEQFF.

This clone was counted many times. The chain recombines TRBV7-8 with TRBJ2-2; 7 bases line up with TRBD1. The CDR3 consists of 16 residues. Germline loops: CDR1 SGHVS, CDR2 FQNEAQ. Losses at the gene ends were 0 bases for V and 5 bases for J; bases not matched to a gene: 6. The CDR3 loop reads CASSLAPTGSTGELFF. The DNA of the CDR3 is TGTGCCAGCAGCTTAGCCCCGACAGGGAGTACCGGGGAGCTGTTTTTT.

Comments on this clone: The same CDR3 also results from other DNA sequences found in this sample. The V and J genes are TRBV3-1 (or the pseudogene TRBV3-2) and TRBJ1-1; weak D call: TRBD1 (5 bases). The CDR3 is 13 amino acids. Germline V CDR1 and CDR2: LGHDT, YNNKEL (reference sequence). V lost 4 bases and J lost 1, with 7 bases in between. CDR3 residues: CASSPGGNTEAFF. DNA of the CDR3: TGTGCCAGCAGCCCGGGGGGGAACACTGAAGCTTTCTTT.

The genes are TRBV19 and TRBJ1-1; D call uncertain. V was shortened by 4 bases and J by 1 base, with 10 bases between the two germline ends. The CDR3 contains 14 residues. Per the germline V gene, CDR1 is LNHDA and CDR2 is SQIVND (reference sequence). The CDR3 nucleotides are TGTGCCAGTAGTAAAGAACTCCAGAACACTGAAGCTTTCTTT. Residues: CASSKELQNTEAFF.

The chain is built from TRBV20-1 and TRBJ2-7; D might be TRBD1 (6 bases). The CDR3 length is 15 residues. CDR1 is DFQATT, CDR2 SNEGSKA, per germline (reference sequence). The germline V and J ends were trimmed by 3 bases and 2 bases, with 17 bases remaining between them. The CDR3: CSASHRANSPYEQYF. Written as DNA, the CDR3 is TGCAGTGCTAGTCACAGGGCAAATTCTCCCTACGAGCAGTACTTC.

The chain is built from TRBV5-1 and TRBJ2-3, with 12 bases identical to TRBD1. This CDR3 has 12 residues. The junction had 3 bases not matched to a gene; V was cut back by 4 bases and J by 12 bases. Germline V CDR1 and CDR2: SGHRS, YFSETQ. The CDR3 reads CASSQGQGAQYF. The CDR3 region has the DNA TGCGCCAGCAGCCAGGGACAGGGGGCACAGTATTTT.

CDR3 nucleotides: TGTGCCAGCAGTGCAGCGGGAGATGGTACCGGGGAGCTGTTTTTT. It encodes CASSAAGDGTGELFF. The V call is TRBV6-4, the J call TRBJ2-2; 8 nucleotides line up with TRBD2. The CDR3 loop spans 15 amino acids. CDR1 MRHNA and CDR2 SNTAGT come from the germline V gene. The V segment lost 4 bases and the J segment 5 bases; nucleotides outside the gene matches: 6.

The rearrangement uses TRBV3-1 (or the pseudogene TRBV3-2) and TRBJ1-1; D ambiguous. The CDR3 spans 16 residues. V lost 0 bases and J 1 base, leaving 12 bases between the germline ends. Germline CDR1 is LGHDT and CDR2 is YNNKEL (reference sequence). The CDR3 DNA follows: TGTGCCAGCAGCCAAGACGGGTCGCTGCCGAACACTGAAGCTTTCTTT. It is translated as CASSQDGSLPNTEAFF.

The chain couples TRBV18 to TRBJ1-6; unclear D gene. The germline gives CDR1 KGHSH, CDR2 LQKENI. This CDR3 spans 15 amino acids. With 4 bases removed from V and 6 bases from J, the gap between germline ends came to 13 bases. The DNA of the CDR3 is TGTGCCAGCTCACGCACCGACGGGGTTAATTCACCCCTCCACTTT. Residues: CASSRTDGVNSPLHF.